This TCR beta chain was found in a study of blood T cell repertoires in COVID-19. Study as a whole: Donors in the United States, Italy and Spain gave samples during acute or convalescent COVID-19. From T cells, B-cell-depleted T cells, or PBMCs came the material, which was cDNA or gDNA.

Germline V gene sequence: CDR1 KGHDR, CDR2 SFDVKD. The length of the CDR3 is 14 residues. V shed 10 bases and J 2 bases; nucleotides not matched to a gene: 3. In the original workflow: Amplification of reference gene primers provided the estimated nucleated cell counts. The protocol was immunoSEQ multiplex PCR, while the TCRdb copy is restricted to in-frame clones and leaves out a portion. The V and J calls and the clone size are those of that table, but D and trimming were determined from the DNA. The sample shows about 200,000 clones, roughly 80% of them seen only once. This clonotype was sampled from a woman older than 75 with acute or convalescent COVID-19. Sample: peripheral blood. The V gene is TRBV24-1, the J gene TRBJ2-1; TRBD2 agrees at 11 bases. This CDR3 reads CATQTSGTYNEQFF. The CDR3 DNA reads TGTGCCACTCAGACTAGCGGGACCTACAATGAGCAGTTCTTC.